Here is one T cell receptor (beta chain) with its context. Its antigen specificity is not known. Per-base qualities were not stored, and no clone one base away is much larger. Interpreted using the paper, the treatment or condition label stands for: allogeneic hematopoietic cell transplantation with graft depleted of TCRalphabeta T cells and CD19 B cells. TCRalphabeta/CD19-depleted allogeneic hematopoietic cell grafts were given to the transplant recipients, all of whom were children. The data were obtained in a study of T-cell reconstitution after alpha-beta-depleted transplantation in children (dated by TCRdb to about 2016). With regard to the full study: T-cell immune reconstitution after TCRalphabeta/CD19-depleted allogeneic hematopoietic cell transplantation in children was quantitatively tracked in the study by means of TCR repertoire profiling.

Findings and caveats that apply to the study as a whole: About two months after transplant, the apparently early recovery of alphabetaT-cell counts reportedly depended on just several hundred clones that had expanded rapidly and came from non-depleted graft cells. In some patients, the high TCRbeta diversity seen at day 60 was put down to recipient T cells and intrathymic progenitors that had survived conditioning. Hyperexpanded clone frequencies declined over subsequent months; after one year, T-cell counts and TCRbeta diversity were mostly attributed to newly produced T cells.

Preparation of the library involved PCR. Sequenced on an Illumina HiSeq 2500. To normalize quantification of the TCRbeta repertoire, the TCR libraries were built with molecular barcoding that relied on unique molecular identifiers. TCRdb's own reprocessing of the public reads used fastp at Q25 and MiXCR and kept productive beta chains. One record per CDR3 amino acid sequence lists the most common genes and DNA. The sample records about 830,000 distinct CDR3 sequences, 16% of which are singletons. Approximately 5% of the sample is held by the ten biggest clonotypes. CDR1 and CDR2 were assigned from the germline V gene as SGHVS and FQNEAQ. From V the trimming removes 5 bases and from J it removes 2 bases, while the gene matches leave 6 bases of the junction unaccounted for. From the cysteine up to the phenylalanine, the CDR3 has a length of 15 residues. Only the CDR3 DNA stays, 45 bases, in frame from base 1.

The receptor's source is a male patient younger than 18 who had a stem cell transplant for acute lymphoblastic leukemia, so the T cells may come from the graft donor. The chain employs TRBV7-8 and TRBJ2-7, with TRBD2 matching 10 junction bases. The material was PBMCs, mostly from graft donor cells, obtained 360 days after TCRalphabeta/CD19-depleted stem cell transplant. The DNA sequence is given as TGTGCCAGCAGCCAAACTAGCGGGGCTACCTACGAGCAGTACTTC. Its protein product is CASSQTSGATYEQYF.